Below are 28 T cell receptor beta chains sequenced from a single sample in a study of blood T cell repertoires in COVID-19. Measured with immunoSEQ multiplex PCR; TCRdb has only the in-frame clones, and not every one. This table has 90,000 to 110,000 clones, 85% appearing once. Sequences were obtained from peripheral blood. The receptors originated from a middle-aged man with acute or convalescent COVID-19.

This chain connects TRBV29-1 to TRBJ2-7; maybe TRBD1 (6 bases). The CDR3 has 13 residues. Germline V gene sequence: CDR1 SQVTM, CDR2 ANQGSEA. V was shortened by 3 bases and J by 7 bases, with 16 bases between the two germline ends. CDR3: CSVDGQSMEEQYF. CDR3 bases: TGCAGCGTTGACGGACAGTCCATGGAGGAGCAGTACTTC.

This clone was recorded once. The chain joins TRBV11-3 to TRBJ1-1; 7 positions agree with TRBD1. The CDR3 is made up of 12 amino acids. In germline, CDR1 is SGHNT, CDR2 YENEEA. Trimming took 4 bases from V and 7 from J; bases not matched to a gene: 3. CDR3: CASSYRGVEAFF. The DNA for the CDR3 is TGTGCCAGCAGCTACAGGGGTGTTGAAGCTTTCTTT.

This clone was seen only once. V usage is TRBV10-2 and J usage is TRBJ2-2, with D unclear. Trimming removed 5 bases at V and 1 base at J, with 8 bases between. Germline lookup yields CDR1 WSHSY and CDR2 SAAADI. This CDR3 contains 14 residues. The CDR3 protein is CASSTTRNTGELFF. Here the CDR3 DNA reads TGCGCCAGCAGTACTACACGGAACACCGGGGAGCTGTTTTTT.

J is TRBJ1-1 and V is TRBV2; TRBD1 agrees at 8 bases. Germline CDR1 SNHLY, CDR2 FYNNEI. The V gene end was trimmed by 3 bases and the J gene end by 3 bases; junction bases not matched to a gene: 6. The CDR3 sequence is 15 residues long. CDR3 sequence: CASSDQDRADTEAFF. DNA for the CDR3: TGTGCCAGCAGTGATCAGGACAGGGCGGACACTGAAGCTTTCTTT.

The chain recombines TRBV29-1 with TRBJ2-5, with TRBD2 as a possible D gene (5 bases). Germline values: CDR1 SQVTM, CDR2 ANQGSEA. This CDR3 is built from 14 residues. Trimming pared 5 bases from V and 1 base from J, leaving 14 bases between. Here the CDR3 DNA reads TGCAGCGTTCAGAGGGAATATTTCCAAGAGACCCAGTACTTC. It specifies CSVQREYFQETQYF.

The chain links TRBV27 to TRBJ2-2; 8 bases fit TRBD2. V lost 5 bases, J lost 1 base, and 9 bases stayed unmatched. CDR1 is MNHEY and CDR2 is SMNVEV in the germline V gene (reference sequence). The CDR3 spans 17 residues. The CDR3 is CASSGTIAGGNTGELFF. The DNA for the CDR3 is TGTGCCAGCAGTGGGACCATCGCGGGGGGGAACACCGGGGAGCTGTTTTTT.

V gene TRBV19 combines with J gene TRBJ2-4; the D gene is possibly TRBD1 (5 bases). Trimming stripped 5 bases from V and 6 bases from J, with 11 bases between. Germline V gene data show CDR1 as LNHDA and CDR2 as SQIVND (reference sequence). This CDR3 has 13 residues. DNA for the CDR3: TGTGCCAGTAGTTCGGGTCAGGGAAACATTCAGTACTTC. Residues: CASSSGQGNIQYF.

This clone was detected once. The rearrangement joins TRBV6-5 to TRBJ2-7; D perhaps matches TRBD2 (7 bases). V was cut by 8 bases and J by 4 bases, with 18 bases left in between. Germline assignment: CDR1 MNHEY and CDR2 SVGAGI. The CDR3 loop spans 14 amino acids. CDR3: CASWSGGSRYEQYF. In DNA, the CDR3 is TGTGCCAGCTGGTCGGGGGGCTCTCGGTACGAGCAGTACTTC.

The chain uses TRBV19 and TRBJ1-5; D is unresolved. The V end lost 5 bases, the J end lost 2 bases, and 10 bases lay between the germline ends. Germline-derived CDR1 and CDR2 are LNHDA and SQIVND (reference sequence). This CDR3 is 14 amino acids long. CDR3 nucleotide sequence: TGTGCCAGTAGTTATTTTTTCGGCAATCAGCCCCAGCATTTT. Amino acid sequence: CASSYFFGNQPQHF. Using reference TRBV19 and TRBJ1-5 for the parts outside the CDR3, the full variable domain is DGGITQSPKYLFRKEGQNVTLSCEQNLNHDAMYWYRQDPGQGLRLIYYSQIVNDFQKGDIAEGYSVSREKKESFPLTVTSAQKNPTAFYLCASSYFFGNQPQHFGDGTRLSIL.

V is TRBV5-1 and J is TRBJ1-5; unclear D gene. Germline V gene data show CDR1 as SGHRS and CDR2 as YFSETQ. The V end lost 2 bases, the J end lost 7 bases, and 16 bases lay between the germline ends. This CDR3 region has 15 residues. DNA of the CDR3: TGCGCCAGCAGCTTTATGGGCGGGGAAGGACAGCCCCAGCATTTT. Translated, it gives CASSFMGGEGQPQHF.

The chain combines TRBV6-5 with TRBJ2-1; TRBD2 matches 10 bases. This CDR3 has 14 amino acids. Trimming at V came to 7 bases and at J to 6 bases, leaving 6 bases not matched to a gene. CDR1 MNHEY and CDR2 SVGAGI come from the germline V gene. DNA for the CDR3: TGTGCCAGCACCCGACTAGCGGGCGGCAATGAGCAGTTCTTC. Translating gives CASTRLAGGNEQFF.

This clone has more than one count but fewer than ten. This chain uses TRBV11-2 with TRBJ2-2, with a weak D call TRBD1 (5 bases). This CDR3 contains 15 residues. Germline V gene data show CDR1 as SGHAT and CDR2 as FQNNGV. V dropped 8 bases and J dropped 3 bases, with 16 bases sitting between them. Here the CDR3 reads CASEGHPLDTGELFF. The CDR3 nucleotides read TGTGCCAGCGAAGGACACCCCCTAGACACCGGGGAGCTGTTTTTT.

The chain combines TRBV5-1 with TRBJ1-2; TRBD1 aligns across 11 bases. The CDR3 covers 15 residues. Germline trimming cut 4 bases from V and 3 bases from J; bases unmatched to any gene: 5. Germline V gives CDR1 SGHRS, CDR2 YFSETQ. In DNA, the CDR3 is TGCGCCAGCAGCGCCGGGACAGGGGGTTACTATGGCTACACCTTC. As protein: CASSAGTGGYYGYTF.

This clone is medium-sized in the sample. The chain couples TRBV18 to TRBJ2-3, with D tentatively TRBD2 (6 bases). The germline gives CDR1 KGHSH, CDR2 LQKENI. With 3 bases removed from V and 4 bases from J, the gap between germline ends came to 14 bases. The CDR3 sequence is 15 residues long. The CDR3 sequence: CASSPRRASADTQYF. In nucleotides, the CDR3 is TGTGCCAGCTCACCGCGGAGGGCCTCGGCAGATACGCAGTATTTT.

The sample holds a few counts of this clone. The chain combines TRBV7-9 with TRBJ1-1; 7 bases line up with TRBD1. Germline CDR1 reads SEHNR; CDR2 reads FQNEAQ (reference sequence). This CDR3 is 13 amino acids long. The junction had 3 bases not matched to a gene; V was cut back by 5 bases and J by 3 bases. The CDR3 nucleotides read TGTGCCAGCAGCCGTACAGGGGACACTGAAGCTTTCTTT. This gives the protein CASSRTGDTEAFF. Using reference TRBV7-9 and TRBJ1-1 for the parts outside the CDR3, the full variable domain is DTGVSQNPRHKITKRGQNVTFRCDPISEHNRLYWYRQTLGQGPEFLTYFQNEAQLEKSRLLSDRFSAERPKGSFSTLEIQRTEQGDSAMYLCASSRTGDTEAFFGQGTRLTVV.

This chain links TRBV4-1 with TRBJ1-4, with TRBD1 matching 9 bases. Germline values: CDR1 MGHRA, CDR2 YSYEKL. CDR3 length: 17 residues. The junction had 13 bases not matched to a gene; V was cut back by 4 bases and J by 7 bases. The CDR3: CASSLPRDRDGGEKLFF. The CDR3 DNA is TGCGCCAGCAGCCTCCCCCGGGACAGGGACGGGGGTGAAAAACTGTTTTTT.

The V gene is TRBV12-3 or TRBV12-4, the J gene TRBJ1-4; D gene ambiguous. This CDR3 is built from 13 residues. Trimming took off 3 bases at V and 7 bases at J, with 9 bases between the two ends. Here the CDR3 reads CASSFPGFEKLFF. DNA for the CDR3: TGTGCCAGCAGTTTCCCGGGTTTTGAAAAACTGTTTTTT.

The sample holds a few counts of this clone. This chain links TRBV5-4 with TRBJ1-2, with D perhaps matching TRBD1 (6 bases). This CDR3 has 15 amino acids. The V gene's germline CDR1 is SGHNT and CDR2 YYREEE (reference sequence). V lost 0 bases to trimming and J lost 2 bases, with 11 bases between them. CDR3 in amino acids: CASSLAGRGNYGYTF. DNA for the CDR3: TGTGCCAGCAGCTTGGCCGGCAGGGGAAACTATGGCTACACCTTC.

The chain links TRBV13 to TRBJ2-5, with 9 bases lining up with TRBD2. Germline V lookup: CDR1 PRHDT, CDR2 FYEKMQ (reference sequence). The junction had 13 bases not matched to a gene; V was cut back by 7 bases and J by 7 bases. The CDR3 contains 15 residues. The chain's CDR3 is CASTSGGSPSGTQYF. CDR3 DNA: TGTGCCAGCACCAGCGGGGGGTCCCCAAGCGGGACCCAGTACTTC.

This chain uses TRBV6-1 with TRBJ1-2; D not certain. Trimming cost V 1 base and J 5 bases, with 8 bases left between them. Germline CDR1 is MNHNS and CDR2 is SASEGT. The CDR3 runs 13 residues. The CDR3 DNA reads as TGTGCCAGCAGTGAAGGGCCAGATTATGGCTACACCTTC. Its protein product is CASSEGPDYGYTF.

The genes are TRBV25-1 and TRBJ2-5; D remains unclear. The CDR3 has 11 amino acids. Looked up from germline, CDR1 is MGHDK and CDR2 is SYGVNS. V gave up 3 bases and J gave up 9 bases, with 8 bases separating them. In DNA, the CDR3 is TGTGCCAGCAGTGAGGGTGCGGCCCAGTACTTC. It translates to CASSEGAAQYF.

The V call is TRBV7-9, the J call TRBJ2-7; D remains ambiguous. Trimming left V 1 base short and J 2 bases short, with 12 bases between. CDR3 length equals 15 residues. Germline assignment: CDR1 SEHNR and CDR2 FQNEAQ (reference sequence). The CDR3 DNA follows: TGTGCCAGCAGCTTAGTTGGCTCTCCAGCCTACGAGCAGTACTTC. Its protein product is CASSLVGSPAYEQYF.

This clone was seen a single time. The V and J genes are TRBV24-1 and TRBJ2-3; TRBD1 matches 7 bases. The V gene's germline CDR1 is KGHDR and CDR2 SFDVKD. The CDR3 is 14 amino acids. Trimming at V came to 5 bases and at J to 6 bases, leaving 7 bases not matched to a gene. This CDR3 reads CATSGRQGPDTQYF. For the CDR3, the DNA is TGTGCCACCAGTGGGCGACAGGGACCGGATACGCAGTATTTT.

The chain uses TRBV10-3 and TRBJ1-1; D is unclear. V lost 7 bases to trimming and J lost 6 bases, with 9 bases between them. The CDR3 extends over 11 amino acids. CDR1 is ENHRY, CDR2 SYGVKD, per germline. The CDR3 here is CAITRGPEAFF. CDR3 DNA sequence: TGTGCCATCACCCGGGGTCCTGAAGCTTTCTTT.

The CDR3 region is CASSLVGDQPQHF. The CDR3 DNA sequence: TGTGCCAGCAGCTTGGTAGGGGATCAGCCCCAGCATTTT. The V gene is TRBV5-5, the J gene TRBJ1-5, with D perhaps TRBD1 (5 bases). Germline-derived CDR1 and CDR2 are SGHKS and YYEKEE (reference sequence). The CDR3 is 13 amino acids. V was cut by 0 bases and J by 5 bases, with 6 bases left in between.

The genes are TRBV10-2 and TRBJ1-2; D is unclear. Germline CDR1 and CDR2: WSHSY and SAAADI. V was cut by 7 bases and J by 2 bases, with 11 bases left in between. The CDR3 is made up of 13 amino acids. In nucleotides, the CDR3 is TGCGCCAGCAACACCGGGAGGAACTATGGCTACACCTTC. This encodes CASNTGRNYGYTF.

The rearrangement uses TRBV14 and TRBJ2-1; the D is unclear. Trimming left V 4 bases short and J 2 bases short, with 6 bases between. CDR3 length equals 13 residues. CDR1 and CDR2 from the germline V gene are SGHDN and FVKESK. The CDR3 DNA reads TGTGCCAGCAGCCCGCGGACCTACAATGAGCAGTTCTTC. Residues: CASSPRTYNEQFF.

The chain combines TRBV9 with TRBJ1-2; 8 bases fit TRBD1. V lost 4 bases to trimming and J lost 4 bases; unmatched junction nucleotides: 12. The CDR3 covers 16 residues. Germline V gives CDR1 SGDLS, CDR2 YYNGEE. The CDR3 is CASSSLLDRVSYGYTF. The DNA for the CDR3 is TGTGCCAGCAGCTCACTCTTGGACAGGGTGTCCTATGGCTACACCTTC.